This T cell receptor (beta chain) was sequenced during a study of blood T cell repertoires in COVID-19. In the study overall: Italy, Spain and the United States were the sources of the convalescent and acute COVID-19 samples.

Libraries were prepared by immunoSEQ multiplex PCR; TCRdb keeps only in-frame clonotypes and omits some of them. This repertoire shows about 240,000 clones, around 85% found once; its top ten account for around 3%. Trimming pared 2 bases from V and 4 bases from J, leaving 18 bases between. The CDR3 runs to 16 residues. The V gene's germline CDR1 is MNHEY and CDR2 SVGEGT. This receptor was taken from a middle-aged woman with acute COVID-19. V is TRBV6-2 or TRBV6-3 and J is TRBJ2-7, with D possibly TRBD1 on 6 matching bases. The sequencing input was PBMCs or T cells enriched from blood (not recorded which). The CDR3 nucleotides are TGTGCCAGCAGTTACCCTGACTCCGGGACATTGTACGAGCAGTACTTC. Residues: CASSYPDSGTLYEQYF.